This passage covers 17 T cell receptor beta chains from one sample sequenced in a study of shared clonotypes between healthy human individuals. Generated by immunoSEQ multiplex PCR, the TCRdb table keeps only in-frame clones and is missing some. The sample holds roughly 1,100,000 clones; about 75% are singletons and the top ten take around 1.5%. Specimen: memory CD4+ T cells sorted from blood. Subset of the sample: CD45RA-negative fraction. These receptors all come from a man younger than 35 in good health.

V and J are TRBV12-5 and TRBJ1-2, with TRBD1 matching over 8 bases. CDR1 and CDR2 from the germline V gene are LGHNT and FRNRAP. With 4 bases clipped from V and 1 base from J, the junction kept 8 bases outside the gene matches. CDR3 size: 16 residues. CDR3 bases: TGTGCTAGTGGTTCTCTACCGGGACAGGTTAACTATGGCTACACCTTC. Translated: CASGSLPGQVNYGYTF.

The DNA of the CDR3 is TGTGCCAGCAGTCAAGAGGGTGACGGGGCCAACGTCCTGACTTTC. The encoded protein is CASSQEGDGANVLTF. The chain is built from TRBV6-6 and TRBJ2-6; D possibly corresponds to TRBD2 (5 bases). Deletions cut 5 bases from V and 4 bases from J, with 12 bases between. CDR3 length: 15 residues. Germline V gene data show CDR1 as MNHNY and CDR2 as SVGAGI (reference sequence).

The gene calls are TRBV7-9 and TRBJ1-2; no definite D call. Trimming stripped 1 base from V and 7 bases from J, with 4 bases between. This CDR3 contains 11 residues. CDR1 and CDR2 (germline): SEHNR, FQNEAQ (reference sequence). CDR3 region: CASSLGGGYTF. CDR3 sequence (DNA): TGTGCCAGCAGCTTAGGGGGTGGCTACACCTTC.

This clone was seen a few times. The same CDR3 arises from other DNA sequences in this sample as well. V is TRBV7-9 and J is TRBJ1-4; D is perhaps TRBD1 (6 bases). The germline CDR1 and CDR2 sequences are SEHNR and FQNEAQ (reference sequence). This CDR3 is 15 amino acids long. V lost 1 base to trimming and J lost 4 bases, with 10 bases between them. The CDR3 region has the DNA TGTGCCAGCAGCTTAGGTTCACAGGGTAATGAAAAACTGTTTTTT. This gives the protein CASSLGSQGNEKLFF. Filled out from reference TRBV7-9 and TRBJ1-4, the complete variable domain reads DTGVSQNPRHKITKRGQNVTFRCDPISEHNRLYWYRQTLGQGPEFLTYFQNEAQLEKSRLLSDRFSAERPKGSFSTLEIQRTEQGDSAMYLCASSLGSQGNEKLFFGSGTQLSVL.

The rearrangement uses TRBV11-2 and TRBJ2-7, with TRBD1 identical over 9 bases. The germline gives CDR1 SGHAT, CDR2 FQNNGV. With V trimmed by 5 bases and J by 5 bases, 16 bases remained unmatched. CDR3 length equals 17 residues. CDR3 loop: CASSPPPGQGPSDEQYF. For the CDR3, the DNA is TGTGCCAGCAGCCCTCCCCCCGGACAGGGGCCGAGCGACGAGCAGTACTTC.

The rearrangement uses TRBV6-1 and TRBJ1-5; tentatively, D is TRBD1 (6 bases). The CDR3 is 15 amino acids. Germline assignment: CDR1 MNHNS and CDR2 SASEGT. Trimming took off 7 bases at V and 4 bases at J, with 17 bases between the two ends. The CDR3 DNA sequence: TGTGCCAGCACTGGAGGAGGGGGGGCAAATCAGCCCCAGCATTTT. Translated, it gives CASTGGGGANQPQHF.

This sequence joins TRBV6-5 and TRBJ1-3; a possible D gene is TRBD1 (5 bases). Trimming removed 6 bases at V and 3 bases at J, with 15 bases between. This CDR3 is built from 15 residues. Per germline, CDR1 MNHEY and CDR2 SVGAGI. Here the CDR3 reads CASSRSGRYGNTIYF. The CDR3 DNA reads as TGTGCCAGCAGCCGTTCGGGACGGTATGGAAACACCATATATTTT.

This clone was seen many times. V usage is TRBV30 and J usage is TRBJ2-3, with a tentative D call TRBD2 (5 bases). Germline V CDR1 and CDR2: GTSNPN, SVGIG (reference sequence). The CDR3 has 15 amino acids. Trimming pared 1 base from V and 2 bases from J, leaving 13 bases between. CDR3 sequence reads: CAWSAPGYITDTQYF. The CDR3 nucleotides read TGTGCCTGGAGTGCCCCGGGGTATATCACAGATACGCAGTATTTT.

Written as DNA, the CDR3 is TGTGCCATCAGAGACCCGGCCGCGGGTGACACTGAAGCTTTCTTT. This translates into CAIRDPAAGDTEAFF. V and J are TRBV10-3 and TRBJ1-1; D unresolved. V lost 6 bases and J 3 bases, leaving 17 bases between the germline ends. Looked up from germline, CDR1 is ENHRY and CDR2 is SYGVKD. The CDR3 sequence is 15 residues long.

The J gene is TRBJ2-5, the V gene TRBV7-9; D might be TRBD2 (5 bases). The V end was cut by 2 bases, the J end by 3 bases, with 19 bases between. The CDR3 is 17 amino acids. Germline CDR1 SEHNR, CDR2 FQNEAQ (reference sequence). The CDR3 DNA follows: TGTGCCAGCAGCTTAAATATGGGGTCTAGCCTAAAAGAGACCCAGTACTTC. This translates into CASSLNMGSSLKETQYF. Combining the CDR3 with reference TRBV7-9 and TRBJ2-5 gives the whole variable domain DTGVSQNPRHKITKRGQNVTFRCDPISEHNRLYWYRQTLGQGPEFLTYFQNEAQLEKSRLLSDRFSAERPKGSFSTLEIQRTEQGDSAMYLCASSLNMGSSLKETQYFGPGTRLLVL.

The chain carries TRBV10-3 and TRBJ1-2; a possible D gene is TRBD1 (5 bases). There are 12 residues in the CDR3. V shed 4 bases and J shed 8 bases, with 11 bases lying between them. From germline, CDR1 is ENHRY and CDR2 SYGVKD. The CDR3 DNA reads TGTGCCATCAGTGCGGGGGAGGGAGGCTACACCTTC. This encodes CAISAGEGGYTF.

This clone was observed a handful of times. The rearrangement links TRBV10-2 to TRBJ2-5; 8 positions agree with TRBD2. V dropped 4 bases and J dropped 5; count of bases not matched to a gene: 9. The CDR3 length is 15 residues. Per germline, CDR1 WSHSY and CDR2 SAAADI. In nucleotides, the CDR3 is TGCGCCAGCAGTGGCTTGAGCGGGAGTGGGGAGACCCAGTACTTC. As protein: CASSGLSGSGETQYF.

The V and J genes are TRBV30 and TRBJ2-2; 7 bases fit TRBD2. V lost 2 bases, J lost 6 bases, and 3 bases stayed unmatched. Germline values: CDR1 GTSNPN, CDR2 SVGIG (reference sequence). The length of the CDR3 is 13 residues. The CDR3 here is CAWSSGRAGELFF. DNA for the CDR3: TGTGCCTGGAGTTCGGGGAGGGCCGGGGAGCTGTTTTTT.

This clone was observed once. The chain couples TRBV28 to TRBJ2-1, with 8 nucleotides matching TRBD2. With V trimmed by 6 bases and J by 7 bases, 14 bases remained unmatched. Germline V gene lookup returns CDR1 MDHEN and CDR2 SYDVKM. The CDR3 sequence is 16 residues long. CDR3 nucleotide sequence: TGTGCCAGCAGCCCACCCGGGACTAGGGCACGGAATGAGCAGTTCTTC. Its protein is CASSPPGTRARNEQFF.

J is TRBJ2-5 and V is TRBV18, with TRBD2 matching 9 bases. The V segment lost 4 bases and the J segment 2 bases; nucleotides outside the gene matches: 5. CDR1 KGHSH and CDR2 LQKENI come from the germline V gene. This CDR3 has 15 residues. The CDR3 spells CASSLASGDQETQYF. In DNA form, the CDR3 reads TGTGCCAGCTCACTGGCTAGCGGGGATCAAGAGACCCAGTACTTC.

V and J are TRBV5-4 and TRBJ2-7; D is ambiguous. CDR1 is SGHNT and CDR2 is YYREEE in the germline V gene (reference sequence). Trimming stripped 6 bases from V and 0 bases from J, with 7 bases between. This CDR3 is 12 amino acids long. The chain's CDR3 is CASTGSSYEQYF. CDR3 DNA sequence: TGTGCCAGCACCGGCTCCTCCTACGAGCAGTACTTC.

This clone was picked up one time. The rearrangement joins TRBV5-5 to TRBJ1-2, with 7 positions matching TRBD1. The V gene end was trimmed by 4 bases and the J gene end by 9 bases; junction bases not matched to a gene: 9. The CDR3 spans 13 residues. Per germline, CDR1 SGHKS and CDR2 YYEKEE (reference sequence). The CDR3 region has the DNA TGTGCCAGCAGCAATGAACCGGGACAGCGCTACACCTTC. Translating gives CASSNEPGQRYTF.